What follows are 14 T cell receptor beta chains derived from one specimen sequenced in a study of monozygotic twins with inflammatory bowel disease (dated by TCRdb to the late 2010s). Receptors were amplified or captured by 5' RACE. Instrument on record: Illumina HiSeq 2500. TCRdb reprocessed the reads and lists each CDR3 protein sequence as a single entry, with no DNA. This sample's clone table shows around 450,000 distinct CDR3 sequences. The top ten hold approximately 2.4% of the sample. Sample: blood. The origin of the receptors is a human donor with ulcerative colitis or Crohn's disease, or a healthy co-twin of an affected twin (not recorded which).

The chain combines TRBV3-1 with TRBJ1-2. The germline V gene encodes CDR1 LGHDT and CDR2 YNNKEL (reference sequence). The CDR3 is made up of 13 amino acids. The CDR3 region is CASSQGWNYGYTF.

The V gene is TRBV4-3, the J gene TRBJ2-2; TCRdb's D call, TRBD1, is unchecked because there is no DNA. The CDR3 is made up of 14 amino acids. CDR1 is LGHNA and CDR2 is YSLEER in the germline V gene. The CDR3 spells CASTWDRNTGELFF.

CDR3 in amino acids: CASSLEPGASFEQFF. The chain combines TRBV5-4 with TRBJ2-1; checking the TCRdb D call of TRBD1 is not possible without DNA. Germline V lookup: CDR1 SGHNT, CDR2 YYREEE (reference sequence). The CDR3 covers 15 residues.

The rearrangement links TRBV5-1 to TRBJ1-1; TCRdb reports TRBD1, a call that lacks DNA to check it against. The CDR3 extends over 14 amino acids. Germline-derived CDR1 and CDR2 are SGHRS and YFSETQ. CDR3 amino acids: CASSLEGRVTEAFF.

The V call is TRBV3-1, the J call TRBJ2-5; TCRdb's D call, TRBD2, is unchecked because there is no DNA. The CDR3 contains 14 residues. Looked up from germline, CDR1 is LGHDT and CDR2 is YNNKEL (reference sequence). The CDR3 sequence is CASNPRAHEETQYF.

The gene calls are TRBV13 and TRBJ2-7; TCRdb's assignment of TRBD1 cannot be checked, as there is no DNA. The CDR3 is 14 amino acids. CDR1 and CDR2 (germline): PRHDT, FYEKMQ (reference sequence). The CDR3 is CASSLAGQVYEQYF.

This chain joins TRBV5-1 and TRBJ2-1; lacking DNA, the TRBD2 call made by TCRdb goes unchecked. This CDR3 comprises 16 residues. The germline gives CDR1 SGHRS, CDR2 YFSETQ. The CDR3 sequence: CASSLPSGFAYNEQFF.

This chain connects TRBV28 to TRBJ2-7; TCRdb proposes TRBD1, but this gene call is untestable without DNA. The CDR3 runs 12 residues. Germline V gene lookup returns CDR1 MDHEN and CDR2 SYDVKM. The CDR3 here is CASSSGTAEQYF.

The chain has TRBV5-1 and TRBJ1-1; TCRdb's assignment of TRBD1 cannot be checked, as there is no DNA. Germline V gene lookup returns CDR1 SGHRS and CDR2 YFSETQ. CDR3 length: 16 amino acids. This CDR3 is CASSLARGQENTEAFF. Based on the CDR3 plus reference TRBV5-1 and TRBJ1-1, the full variable domain is KAGVTQTPRYLIKTRGQQVTLSCSPISGHRSVSWYQQTPGQGLQFLFEYFSETQRNKGNFPGRFSGRQFSNSRSEMNVSTLELGDSALYLCASSLARGQENTEAFFGQGTRLTVV.

This chain links TRBV5-1 with TRBJ1-2; TCRdb lists TRBD1, though no DNA is available to test this call. From germline, CDR1 is SGHRS and CDR2 YFSETQ. CDR3 length: 13 residues. CDR3 residues: CASSYGQTYGYTF.

The chain has TRBV28 and TRBJ2-7; TCRdb picks TRBD2, but there is no DNA to check that call. In germline, CDR1 is MDHEN, CDR2 SYDVKM. The CDR3 sequence is 14 residues long. The CDR3 spells CASSSSRGLYEQYF.

The gene calls are TRBV10-3 and TRBJ2-1; absent DNA, TCRdb's TRBD2 call cannot be checked. Germline CDR1 ENHRY, CDR2 SYGVKD. The CDR3 sequence is 13 residues long. The CDR3 region is CAVAGGPVNEQFF.

CDR3 protein: CASSLAAPSKYQPQHF. The rearrangement uses TRBV7-8 and TRBJ1-5. The CDR3 contains 16 residues. Germline values: CDR1 SGHVS, CDR2 FQNEAQ.

The chain links TRBV16 to TRBJ1-5; TCRdb's D call of TRBD1 is untestable without DNA. Per the germline V gene, CDR1 is KGHSY and CDR2 is FQNENV. CDR3 length: 14 residues. CDR3 sequence: CASSPNGGHQPQHF.